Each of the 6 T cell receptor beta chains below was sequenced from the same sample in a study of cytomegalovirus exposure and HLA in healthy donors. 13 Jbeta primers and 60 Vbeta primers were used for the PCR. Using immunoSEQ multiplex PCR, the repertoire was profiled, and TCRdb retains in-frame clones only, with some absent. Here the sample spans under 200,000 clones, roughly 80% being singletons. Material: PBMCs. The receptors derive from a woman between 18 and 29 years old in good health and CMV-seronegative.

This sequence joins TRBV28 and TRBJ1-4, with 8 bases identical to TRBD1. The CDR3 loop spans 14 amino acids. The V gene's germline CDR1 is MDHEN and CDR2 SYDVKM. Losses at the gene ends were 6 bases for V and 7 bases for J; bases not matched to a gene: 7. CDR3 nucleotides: TGTGCCAGCAGCCAGGACAGGGTCGGTGAAAAACTGTTTTTT. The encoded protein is CASSQDRVGEKLFF.

As DNA, the CDR3 is TGTGCCAGCAGTGAACTAGCGGGAGTTTCGTACAATGAGCAGTTCTTC. Protein product: CASSELAGVSYNEQFF. The V gene is TRBV25-1, the J gene TRBJ2-1; 10 bases line up with TRBD2. The junction had 5 bases not matched to a gene; V was cut back by 2 bases and J by 4 bases. Germline CDR1 MGHDK, CDR2 SYGVNS. CDR3 length: 16 residues.

This CDR3 is CASSVRQGQGMAFF. The CDR3 coding sequence is TGTGCCAGCAGCGTCCGACAGGGACAAGGAATGGCTTTCTTT. The chain joins TRBV9 to TRBJ1-1, with 7 positions matching TRBD1. V lost 2 bases and J lost 11; bases outside the gene matches: 12. Germline V gene lookup returns CDR1 SGDLS and CDR2 YYNGEE. The CDR3 sequence is 14 residues long.

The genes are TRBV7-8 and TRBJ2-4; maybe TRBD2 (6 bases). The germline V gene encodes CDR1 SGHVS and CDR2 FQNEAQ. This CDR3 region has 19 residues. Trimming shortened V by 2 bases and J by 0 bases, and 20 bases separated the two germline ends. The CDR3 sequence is CASSLSRPGGTVAKNIQYF. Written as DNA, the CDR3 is TGTGCCAGCAGCTTATCCCGCCCTGGCGGGACCGTAGCCAAAAACATTCAGTACTTC.

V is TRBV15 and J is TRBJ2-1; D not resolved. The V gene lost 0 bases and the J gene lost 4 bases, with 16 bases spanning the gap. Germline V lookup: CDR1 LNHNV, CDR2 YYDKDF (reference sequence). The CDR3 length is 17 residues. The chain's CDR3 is CATSRDPSREPYNEQFF. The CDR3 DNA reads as TGTGCCACCAGCAGAGACCCCTCGAGAGAGCCATACAATGAGCAGTTCTTC.

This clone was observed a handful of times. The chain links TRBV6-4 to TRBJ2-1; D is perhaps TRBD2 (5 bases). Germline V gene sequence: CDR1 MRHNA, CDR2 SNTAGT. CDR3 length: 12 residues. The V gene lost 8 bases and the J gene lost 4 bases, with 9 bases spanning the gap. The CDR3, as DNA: TGTGCCAGCGGGAGCGATTACAATGAGCAGTTCTTC. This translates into CASGSDYNEQFF.